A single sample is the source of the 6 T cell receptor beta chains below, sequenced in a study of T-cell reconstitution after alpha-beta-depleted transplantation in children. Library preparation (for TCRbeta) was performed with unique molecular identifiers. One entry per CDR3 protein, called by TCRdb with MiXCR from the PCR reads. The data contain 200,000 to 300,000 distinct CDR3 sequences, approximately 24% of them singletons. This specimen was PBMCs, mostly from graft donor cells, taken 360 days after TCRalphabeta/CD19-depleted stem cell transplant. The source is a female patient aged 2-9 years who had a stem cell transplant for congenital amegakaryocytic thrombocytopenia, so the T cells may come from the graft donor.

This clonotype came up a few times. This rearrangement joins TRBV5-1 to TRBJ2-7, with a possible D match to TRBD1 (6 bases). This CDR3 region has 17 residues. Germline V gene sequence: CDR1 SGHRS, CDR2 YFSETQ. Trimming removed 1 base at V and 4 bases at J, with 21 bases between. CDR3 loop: CASSLKVQGLGTYEQYF. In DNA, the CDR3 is TGCGCCAGCAGCTTGAAGGTGCAGGGGCTTGGAACGTACGAGCAGTACTTC. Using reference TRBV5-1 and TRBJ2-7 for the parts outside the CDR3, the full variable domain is KAGVTQTPRYLIKTRGQQVTLSCSPISGHRSVSWYQQTPGQGLQFLFEYFSETQRNKGNFPGRFSGRQFSNSRSEMNVSTLELGDSALYLCASSLKVQGLGTYEQYFGPGTRLTVT.

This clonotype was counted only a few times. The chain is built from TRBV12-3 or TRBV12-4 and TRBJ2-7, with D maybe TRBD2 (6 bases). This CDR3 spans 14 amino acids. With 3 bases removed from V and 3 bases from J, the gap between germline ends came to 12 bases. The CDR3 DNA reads TGTGCCAGCAGTTTCGGGGAGGCCTTCTACGAGCAGTACTTC. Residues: CASSFGEAFYEQYF.

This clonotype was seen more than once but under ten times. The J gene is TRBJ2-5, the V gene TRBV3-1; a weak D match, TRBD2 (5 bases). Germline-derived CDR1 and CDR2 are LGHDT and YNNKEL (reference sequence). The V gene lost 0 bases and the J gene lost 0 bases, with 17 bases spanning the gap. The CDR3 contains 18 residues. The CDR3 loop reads CASSQDYIGLRYQETQYF. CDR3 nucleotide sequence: TGTGCCAGCAGCCAAGATTATATTGGACTCCGGTACCAAGAGACCCAGTACTTC.

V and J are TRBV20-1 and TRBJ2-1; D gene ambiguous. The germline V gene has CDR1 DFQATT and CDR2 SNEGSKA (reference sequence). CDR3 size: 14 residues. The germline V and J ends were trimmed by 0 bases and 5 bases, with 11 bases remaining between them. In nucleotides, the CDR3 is TGCAGTGCTAGAGATATACAGTGGAACAATGAGCAGTTCTTC. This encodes CSARDIQWNNEQFF.

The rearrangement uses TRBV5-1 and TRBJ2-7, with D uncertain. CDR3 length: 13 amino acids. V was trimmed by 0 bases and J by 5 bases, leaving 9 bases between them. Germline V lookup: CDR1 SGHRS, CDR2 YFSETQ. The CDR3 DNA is TGCGCCAGCAGCTTGGCTCCTGCCAACGAGCAGTACTTC. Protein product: CASSLAPANEQYF. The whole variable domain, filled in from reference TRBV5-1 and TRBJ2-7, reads KAGVTQTPRYLIKTRGQQVTLSCSPISGHRSVSWYQQTPGQGLQFLFEYFSETQRNKGNFPGRFSGRQFSNSRSEMNVSTLELGDSALYLCASSLAPANEQYFGPGTRLTVT.

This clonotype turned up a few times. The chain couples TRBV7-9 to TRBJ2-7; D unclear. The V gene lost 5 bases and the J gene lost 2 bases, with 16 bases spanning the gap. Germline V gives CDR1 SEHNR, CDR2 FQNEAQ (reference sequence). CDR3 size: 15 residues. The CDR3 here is CASSEAWSEPYEQYF. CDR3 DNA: TGTGCCAGCAGCGAAGCTTGGTCGGAGCCCTACGAGCAGTACTTC.